The 27 T cell receptor beta chains reported below all come from one sample, sequenced in a study of T-cell memory formation after mild COVID-19. Each CDR3 protein gets one entry after TCRdb re-called the 5' RACE reads with MiXCR. The data show 150,000 to 200,000 distinct CDR3 sequences, with around 21% seen just once and roughly 24% held by the top ten. Source material: PBMCs or a T cell subset sorted from them (not recorded which). The receptor source for this set is an adult woman who had mild COVID-19 (a few samples of this study predate the infection). Cell type and time point are not known.

The V and J genes are TRBV11-2 and TRBJ2-7; 7 bases align to TRBD2. The CDR3 runs 14 residues. Germline V lookup: CDR1 SGHAT, CDR2 FQNNGV. The V segment lost 5 bases and the J segment 6 bases; nucleotides outside the gene matches: 10. CDR3 amino acids: CASSLRGGWIEQYF. In DNA, the CDR3 is TGTGCCAGCAGCCTTCGGGGAGGGTGGATCGAGCAGTACTTC. The variable domain in full, completed from reference TRBV11-2 and TRBJ2-7, reads EAGVAQSPRYKIIEKRQSVAFWCNPISGHATLYWYQQILGQGPKLLIQFQNNGVVDDSQLPKDRFSAERLKGVDSTLKIQPAKLEDSAVYLCASSLRGGWIEQYFGPGTRLTVT.

V is TRBV29-1 and J is TRBJ2-7; D possibly matches TRBD1 or TRBD2 (5 bases each). The V end lost 7 bases, the J end lost 2 bases, and 15 bases lay between the germline ends. The CDR3 runs 13 residues. Germline V CDR1 and CDR2: SQVTM, ANQGSEA. The CDR3 sequence: CSAVRDGAYEQYF. As DNA, the CDR3 is TGCAGCGCTGTAAGGGACGGAGCCTACGAGCAGTACTTC.

This clonotype appeared a few times. J is TRBJ2-7 and V is TRBV7-9, with TRBD1 identical over 7 bases. The CDR3 is 16 residues long. V lost 5 bases, J lost 3 bases, and 13 bases stayed unmatched. Germline V lookup: CDR1 SEHNR, CDR2 FQNEAQ (reference sequence). This CDR3 reads CASSPNNPGQSYEQYF. The CDR3 DNA reads TGTGCCAGCAGCCCCAATAATCCGGGACAGAGCTACGAGCAGTACTTC.

This clonotype was picked up a small number of times. In DNA, the CDR3 is TGTGCCAGCAGTTACCCCCAGGGTAGCGCCGGGGAGCTGTTTTTT. Translation gives CASSYPQGSAGELFF. The V gene is TRBV6-2 or TRBV6-3, the J gene TRBJ2-2; D is perhaps TRBD1 or TRBD2 (5 bases each). With 2 bases removed from V and 6 bases from J, the gap between germline ends came to 13 bases. The CDR3 has 15 amino acids. The germline V gene has CDR1 MNHEY and CDR2 SVGEGT.

The count of this clonotype is one. The genes are TRBV25-1 and TRBJ2-1; D gene ambiguous. Germline-derived CDR1 and CDR2 are MGHDK and SYGVNS. The CDR3 extends over 11 amino acids. V was shortened by 8 bases and J by 9 bases, with 11 bases between the two germline ends. CDR3 protein: CASGHTFEQFF. In nucleotides, the CDR3 is TGTGCCAGCGGCCACACGTTTGAGCAGTTCTTC. Based on the CDR3 plus reference TRBV25-1 and TRBJ2-1, the full variable domain is EADIYQTPRYLVIGTGKKITLECSQTMGHDKMYWYQQDPGMELHLIHYSYGVNSTEKGDLSSESTVSRIRTEHFPLTLESARPSHTSQYLCASGHTFEQFFGPGTRLTVL.

The chain combines TRBV14 with TRBJ1-1; 8 positions match TRBD1. CDR3 length: 15 residues. V was pared by 0 bases and J by 3 bases, with 3 bases of the junction left unmatched. Germline CDR1 and CDR2: SGHDN and FVKESK. The CDR3: CASSQEMTGDTEAFF. In DNA form, the CDR3 reads TGTGCCAGCAGCCAAGAGATGACAGGGGACACTGAAGCTTTCTTT.

The CDR3 bases are TGTGCCAGCAGCTGGGGCGACACTGAAGCTTTCTTT. Its protein product is CASSWGDTEAFF. The V call is TRBV5-6, the J call TRBJ1-1; D might be TRBD1 (5 bases). The CDR3 sequence is 12 residues long. The germline CDR1 and CDR2 sequences are SGHDT and YYEEEE. V dropped 3 bases and J dropped 3 bases, with 6 bases sitting between them.

This clonotype has only one observation. The chain carries TRBV14 and TRBJ1-1; the D is unclear. V lost 2 bases, J lost 4 bases, and 11 bases lay in between. The germline V gene has CDR1 SGHDN and CDR2 FVKESK. The length of the CDR3 is 14 residues. CDR3 protein: CASSQIGIFTEAFF. The CDR3 DNA reads TGTGCCAGCAGCCAAATTGGGATATTCACTGAAGCTTTCTTT.

A few counts support this clonotype. This chain connects TRBV15 to TRBJ2-1; D unresolved. The CDR3 is 15 amino acids. V gave up 5 bases and J gave up 0 bases, with 11 bases separating them. Germline assignment: CDR1 LNHNV and CDR2 YYDKDF (reference sequence). The CDR3 protein is CATSGTESSYNEQFF. The CDR3 DNA follows: TGTGCCACCAGCGGCACGGAGAGCTCCTACAATGAGCAGTTCTTC.

This clonotype was counted only a few times. This rearrangement joins TRBV9 to TRBJ2-6; D is ambiguous. Trimming shortened V by 7 bases and J by 3 bases, and 5 bases separated the two germline ends. The CDR3 sequence is 12 residues long. Germline CDR1 and CDR2: SGDLS and YYNGEE. This CDR3 is CASAIGANVLTF. The CDR3 DNA reads TGTGCCAGCGCCATTGGGGCCAACGTCCTGACTTTC.

The chain has TRBV4-1 and TRBJ1-5, with D possibly TRBD1 on 5 matching bases. The V end was cut by 1 base, the J end by 3 bases, with 10 bases between. Germline V gene sequence: CDR1 MGHRA, CDR2 YSYEKL. CDR3 length equals 15 residues. The CDR3 nucleotides are TGCGCCAGCAGCCAAGGGGGAGGGGACAATCAGCCCCAGCATTTT. Protein sequence: CASSQGGGDNQPQHF.

Judged by abundance, this clonotype is medium-sized. The gene calls are TRBV14 and TRBJ2-3, with a tentative D call TRBD2 (6 bases). Per the germline V gene, CDR1 is SGHDN and CDR2 is FVKESK. The CDR3 runs to 15 residues. V was clipped by 1 base and J by 6 bases, with 14 bases between them. The CDR3 sequence: CASSQAGEWGDTQYF. CDR3 bases: TGTGCCAGCAGCCAAGCGGGGGAGTGGGGTGATACGCAGTATTTT. The full variable domain, rest sourced from reference TRBV14 and TRBJ2-3, is EAGVTQFPSHSVIEKGQTVTLRCDPISGHDNLYWYRRVMGKEIKFLLHFVKESKQDESGMPNNRFLAERTGGTYSTLKVQPAELEDSGVYFCASSQAGEWGDTQYFGPGTRLTVL.

This clonotype was detected only a few times. The chain carries TRBV11-2 and TRBJ2-2, with D perhaps matching TRBD2 (5 bases). CDR1 SGHAT and CDR2 FQNNGV come from the germline V gene. The CDR3 consists of 15 residues. Trimming took off 1 base at V and 1 base at J, with 7 bases between the two ends. CDR3: CASSLGRGNTGELFF. Written as DNA, the CDR3 is TGTGCCAGCAGCTTAGGCCGGGGGAACACCGGGGAGCTGTTTTTT.

This clonotype was picked up a small number of times. This sequence joins TRBV7-9 and TRBJ2-3, with 10 bases identical to TRBD2. V lost 3 bases to trimming and J lost 2 bases; unmatched junction nucleotides: 11. The CDR3 covers 18 residues. CDR1 and CDR2 (germline): SEHNR, FQNEAQ (reference sequence). CDR3 DNA sequence: TGTGCCAGCAGCTTGCTTAATCCAGCGGGAGGGTCCACAGATACGCAGTATTTT. This gives the protein CASSLLNPAGGSTDTQYF.

This chain links TRBV12-3 or TRBV12-4 with TRBJ2-1, with D perhaps matching TRBD1 or TRBD2 (5 bases each). V shed 0 bases and J shed 6 bases, with 12 bases lying between them. This CDR3 spans 15 amino acids. The CDR3: CASSLALGDPNEQFF. In nucleotides, the CDR3 is TGTGCCAGCAGTTTAGCGCTGGGGGACCCCAATGAGCAGTTCTTC.

This sequence joins TRBV12-3 or TRBV12-4 and TRBJ1-2, with TRBD1 identical over 7 bases. V was pared by 7 bases and J by 8 bases, with 10 bases of the junction left unmatched. The CDR3 loop spans 13 amino acids. The CDR3 DNA follows: TGTGCCAGCACCCAAGGGGGCAGTGACGGCTACACCTTC. Protein: CASTQGGSDGYTF.

The chain has TRBV25-1 and TRBJ2-7; 8 nucleotides match TRBD2. CDR1 MGHDK and CDR2 SYGVNS come from the germline V gene. CDR3 length: 16 residues. V gave up 3 bases and J gave up 4 bases; unmatched junction bases: 11. The CDR3 bases are TGTGCCAGCAGTGACAGAGCGGGAGTTCGAAGATACGAGCAGTACTTC. Its protein product is CASSDRAGVRRYEQYF.

This clonotype has just a few counts. The gene calls are TRBV27 and TRBJ1-1, with a tentative D call TRBD1 (5 bases). The CDR3 extends over 14 amino acids. Germline loops: CDR1 MNHEY, CDR2 SMNVEV (reference sequence). The V gene lost 6 bases and the J gene lost 7 bases, with 18 bases spanning the gap. CDR3 region: CASSPAGGSGEAFF. DNA of the CDR3: TGTGCCAGCAGCCCGGCCGGGGGGTCGGGTGAAGCTTTCTTT.

J is TRBJ2-5 and V is TRBV9, with D possibly TRBD1 on 5 matching bases. This CDR3 has 18 residues. The germline V and J ends were trimmed by 0 bases and 2 bases, with 20 bases remaining between them. Germline CDR1 and CDR2: SGDLS and YYNGEE. In DNA form, the CDR3 reads TGTGCCAGCAGCGTAGTTGGTTCGTTCGCAGGGTATCAAGAGACCCAGTACTTC. Its translation: CASSVVGSFAGYQETQYF.

This chain joins TRBV12-3 or TRBV12-4 and TRBJ2-7; D gene ambiguous. V was clipped by 6 bases and J by 0 bases, with 9 bases between them. The CDR3 runs 13 residues. The CDR3 DNA follows: TGTGCCAGCAGCCCTTCCATCTCCTACGAGCAGTACTTC. This translates into CASSPSISYEQYF.

This clonotype was seen a few times. The V call is TRBV5-5, the J call TRBJ2-7, with 7 bases that match TRBD1. This CDR3 region has 15 residues. Germline V gene lookup returns CDR1 SGHKS and CDR2 YYEKEE (reference sequence). V shed 4 bases, J shed 3 bases, and the junction held 10 bases outside the gene matches. The CDR3 region is CASSLTGLGNYEQYF. CDR3 coding DNA: TGTGCCAGCAGCCTGACAGGGTTGGGGAACTACGAGCAGTACTTC.

This clonotype was counted a few times. The chain employs TRBV24-1 and TRBJ2-2; D is ambiguous. The CDR3 covers 16 residues. The germline V and J ends were trimmed by 0 bases and 0 bases, with 7 bases remaining between them. The germline V gene encodes CDR1 KGHDR and CDR2 SFDVKD. This CDR3 reads CATSDLYSPNTGELFF. The DNA for the CDR3 is TGTGCCACCAGTGATTTGTACAGCCCGAACACCGGGGAGCTGTTTTTT.

This chain connects TRBV10-2 to TRBJ1-1, with a tentative D call TRBD1 (6 bases). Germline-derived CDR1 and CDR2 are WSHSY and SAAADI. V was trimmed by 8 bases and J by 3 bases, leaving 13 bases between them. CDR3 length equals 13 residues. The CDR3 reads CASQSGQYTEAFF. CDR3 nucleotide sequence: TGCGCCAGCCAGTCCGGACAGTACACTGAAGCTTTCTTT.

The J gene is TRBJ2-7, the V gene TRBV21-1; the table's D call, TRBD2, has no DNA check behind it. TRBV21-1 is a documented pseudogene. This CDR3 spans 13 amino acids. As DNA, the CDR3 is TGTGCCAGCAGTCGGGACGGCGCTCACGAGCAGTACTTC. Encoded protein: CASSRDGAHEQYF.

Only a few counts were recorded for this clonotype. This sequence joins TRBV12-3 or TRBV12-4 and TRBJ2-5, with 10 nucleotides matching TRBD2. V lost 7 bases to trimming and J lost 2 bases; unmatched junction nucleotides: 4. This CDR3 has 14 amino acids. CDR3 in amino acids: CASTATSGQETQYF. The CDR3, as DNA: TGTGCCAGCACCGCGACTAGCGGGCAAGAGACCCAGTACTTC.

This clonotype was picked up one time. The rearrangement uses TRBV4-3 and TRBJ1-1; 9 nucleotides agree with TRBD1. V lost 0 bases to trimming and J lost 7 bases; unmatched junction nucleotides: 9. CDR3 length equals 16 residues. Germline CDR1 and CDR2: LGHNA and YSLEER. This chain's CDR3 is CASSQEPGQGGSEAFF. CDR3 in DNA: TGCGCCAGCAGCCAAGAGCCGGGACAGGGTGGCAGTGAAGCTTTCTTT.

This clonotype was detected many times. The chain recombines TRBV7-6 with TRBJ2-3; 8 nucleotides match TRBD1. V lost 0 bases and J lost 6; bases outside the gene matches: 8. The CDR3 is 16 amino acids. Germline V gene lookup returns CDR1 SGHVS and CDR2 FNYEAQ. Here the CDR3 DNA reads TGTGCCAGCAGCTTAGCGTCAGGACAGGGCCTGGATACGCAGTATTTT. Its translation: CASSLASGQGLDTQYF.